Reported below is one T cell receptor (beta chain). Per germline, CDR1 MDHEN and CDR2 SYDVKM. V shed 5 bases and J 5 bases; nucleotides not matched to a gene: 14. CDR3 length equals 16 residues. This sample is part of a study of shared clonotypes between healthy human individuals. Whole-study context: Each donor had three CD4 naive, three CD4 memory, two CD8 naive and one CD8 memory plate.

The assay was immunoSEQ multiplex PCR, and TCRdb's table has in-frame clones only and misses some. The sample shows a few million clones, roughly 90% of them seen only once. The rearrangement joins TRBV28 to TRBJ2-7, with 8 bases identical to TRBD1. The sequencing input was naive CD4+ T cells from PBMCs. Indicated subset: CD45RA+ positively selected. This sequence was found in a man between 18 and 35 years old in good health. Some clones in this sample may be carry-over from other donors' samples. Here the CDR3 DNA reads TGTGCCAGCAGTCTGATCGACCGGACAGGGAGACACGAGCAGTACTTC. It translates to CASSLIDRTGRHEQYF.